A single sample is the source of the 18 T cell receptor beta chains below, sequenced in a study of blood T cell repertoires in COVID-19 (dated by TCRdb to 2020 to 2022). Libraries were constructed by the immunoSEQ multiplex PCR assay. TCRdb took this table from immuneACCESS and kept in-frame rearrangements with V and J called. Such tables lack part of the clones; where checked against another copy, unresolved V genes explain under half of the gap, and the rest is unexplained. The sample table records about 200,000 clones; roughly nine tenths of these occur just once. The top ten constitute roughly 2% of the sample. Sequenced sample: peripheral blood. The receptors come from a woman aged 45-65 years with acute or convalescent COVID-19.

The chain uses TRBV3-1 (or the pseudogene TRBV3-2) and TRBJ2-3; 9 bases are shared with TRBD1. V lost 0 bases, J lost 0 bases, and 4 bases stayed unmatched. Per the germline V gene, CDR1 is LGHDT and CDR2 is YNNKEL (reference sequence). This CDR3 has 17 residues. The CDR3 DNA reads as TGTGCCAGCAGCCAAGATAACAGGGGGCATAGCACAGATACGCAGTATTTT. Its translation: CASSQDNRGHSTDTQYF.

The chain joins TRBV5-1 to TRBJ1-2; D gene unclear. This CDR3 has 14 residues. V shed 3 bases and J shed 6 bases, with 15 bases lying between them. The germline CDR1 and CDR2 sequences are SGHRS and YFSETQ. The CDR3 spells CASSWANSVDGYTF. Written as DNA, the CDR3 is TGCGCCAGCAGCTGGGCGAACAGTGTCGATGGCTACACCTTC.

This clone came up once. The gene calls are TRBV5-6 and TRBJ1-1; possible D gene TRBD1, 5 bases. The V end lost 3 bases, the J end lost 0 bases, and 9 bases lay between the germline ends. Per the germline V gene, CDR1 is SGHDT and CDR2 is YYEEEE. The CDR3 runs to 14 residues. CDR3 DNA: TGTGCCAGCAGCTGGTCAGGGATGAACACTGAAGCTTTCTTT. Translated: CASSWSGMNTEAFF.

The chain combines TRBV7-9 with TRBJ1-1, with D maybe TRBD1 (6 bases). The ends were cut back, 7 bases at V and 2 bases at J, with 17 bases in the middle. Germline V gene lookup returns CDR1 SEHNR and CDR2 FQNEAQ (reference sequence). This CDR3 is 15 amino acids long. CDR3: CASTTPLQGNTEAFF. In DNA, the CDR3 is TGTGCCAGCACCACGCCACTACAGGGAAACACTGAAGCTTTCTTT.

A single count supports this clone. This sample includes further DNA sequences coding for the same CDR3. The chain carries TRBV24-1 and TRBJ1-2, with 9 bases identical to TRBD1. V lost 3 bases and J lost 6; bases outside the gene matches: 4. In germline, CDR1 is KGHDR, CDR2 SFDVKD. This CDR3 spans 14 amino acids. In nucleotides, the CDR3 is TGTGCCACCAGTGATCCCGGGACAGGGAATGGCTACACCTTC. This codes for CATSDPGTGNGYTF.

J is TRBJ1-1 and V is TRBV30; tentative D call: TRBD1 (5 bases). Germline-derived CDR1 and CDR2 are GTSNPN and SVGIG (reference sequence). V was clipped by 3 bases and J by 2 bases, with 7 bases between them. The CDR3 extends over 12 amino acids. The CDR3 DNA reads TGTGCCTGGAGGCAGGGAAACACTGAAGCTTTCTTT. Encoded protein: CAWRQGNTEAFF.

The V call is TRBV5-6, the J call TRBJ2-2, with 9 bases that match TRBD2. Per germline, CDR1 SGHDT and CDR2 YYEEEE. The J segment lost 0 bases and the V segment lost 0 bases, leaving 3 bases of the junction unmatched. The CDR3 runs to 17 residues. CDR3 sequence: CASSLARGGANTGELFF. In DNA form, the CDR3 reads TGTGCCAGCAGCTTGGCGCGGGGGGGCGCGAACACCGGGGAGCTGTTTTTT.

This chain links TRBV27 with TRBJ1-4; D not resolved. This CDR3 contains 11 residues. Germline CDR1 and CDR2: MNHEY and SMNVEV (reference sequence). The V end was cut by 6 bases, the J end by 10 bases, with 9 bases between. The CDR3 region is CASREHGKLFF. Written as DNA, the CDR3 is TGTGCCAGCAGAGAGCACGGAAAACTGTTTTTT. The entire variable domain, with the rest obtained from reference TRBV27 and TRBJ1-4, is as follows: EAQVTQNPRYLITVTGKKLTVTCSQNMNHEYMSWYRQDPGLGLRQIYYSMNVEVTDKGDVPEGYKVSRKEKRNFPLILESPSPNQTSLYFCASREHGKLFFGSGTQLSVL.

The chain uses TRBV7-9 and TRBJ1-2; 9 nucleotides match TRBD1. Germline loops: CDR1 SEHNR, CDR2 FQNEAQ (reference sequence). Germline trimming cut 4 bases from V and 8 bases from J; bases unmatched to any gene: 11. The CDR3 loop spans 15 amino acids. CDR3 DNA sequence: TGTGCCAGCAGCTCGCCGGGACAGGGCTCTGGAGGCTACACCTTC. Encoded protein: CASSSPGQGSGGYTF. Full variable domain (remainder filled in from reference TRBV7-9 and TRBJ1-2): DTGVSQNPRHKITKRGQNVTFRCDPISEHNRLYWYRQTLGQGPEFLTYFQNEAQLEKSRLLSDRFSAERPKGSFSTLEIQRTEQGDSAMYLCASSSPGQGSGGYTFGSGTRLTVV.

The rearrangement links TRBV25-1 to TRBJ1-6; D is perhaps TRBD1 (5 bases). Trimming shortened V by 4 bases and J by 7 bases, and 5 bases separated the two germline ends. Germline-derived CDR1 and CDR2 are MGHDK and SYGVNS. The CDR3 is made up of 12 amino acids. This CDR3 reads CASSAGNSPLHF. Here the CDR3 DNA reads TGTGCCAGCAGTGCAGGGAATTCACCCCTCCACTTT.

This chain links TRBV10-3 with TRBJ2-2, with TRBD1 as a possible D gene (6 bases). Per germline, CDR1 ENHRY and CDR2 SYGVKD. The CDR3 totals 16 residues. Trimming shortened V by 4 bases and J by 4 bases, and 16 bases separated the two germline ends. The CDR3 DNA reads TGTGCCATCAGTGCTCGGCAGGGGACGGGCACCGGGGAGCTGTTTTTT. The encoded protein is CAISARQGTGTGELFF.

The gene calls are TRBV7-2 and TRBJ2-7, with TRBD2 as a possible D gene (5 bases). Looked up from germline, CDR1 is SGHTA and CDR2 is FQGNSA. V was cut by 2 bases and J by 2 bases, with 10 bases left in between. The CDR3 is made up of 14 amino acids. This chain's CDR3 is CASSLTSGPYEQYF. CDR3 DNA sequence: TGTGCCAGCAGCTTAACGAGCGGTCCCTACGAGCAGTACTTC.

This chain links TRBV5-4 with TRBJ1-2, with D maybe TRBD1 (5 bases). The CDR3 is 13 residues long. Trimming cost V 1 base and J 5 bases, with 9 bases left between them. CDR1 and CDR2 (germline): SGHNT, YYREEE (reference sequence). DNA of the CDR3: TGTGCCAGCAGCTTGCCAACAGGATATGGCTACACCTTC. Translating gives CASSLPTGYGYTF.

This chain connects TRBV24-1 to TRBJ2-1; maybe TRBD2 (7 bases). Germline CDR1 KGHDR, CDR2 SFDVKD. The CDR3 loop spans 17 amino acids. The V gene lost 3 bases and the J gene lost 6 bases, with 20 bases spanning the gap. The CDR3 loop is CATSDTPRGGDINEQFF. The CDR3 region has the DNA TGTGCCACCAGTGATACACCTAGGGGAGGGGACATCAATGAGCAGTTCTTC.

This chain uses TRBV2 with TRBJ2-7, with 10 bases matching TRBD2. V shed 6 bases and J 6 bases; nucleotides not matched to a gene: 11. The CDR3 has 15 amino acids. Germline V lookup: CDR1 SNHLY, CDR2 FYNNEI. As DNA, the CDR3 is TGTGCCAGCAGGCCACTAGCGGGGCCACCCGCCGAGCAGTACTTC. This gives the protein CASRPLAGPPAEQYF.

The sample holds a few counts of this clone. The chain recombines TRBV6-6 with TRBJ2-2, with a possible D match to TRBD2 (5 bases). The germline CDR1 and CDR2 sequences are MNHNY and SVGAGI (reference sequence). The CDR3 totals 13 residues. The V end was cut by 5 bases, the J end by 5 bases, with 9 bases between. This chain's CDR3 is CASSPGNTGELFF. The CDR3 DNA reads TGTGCCAGCAGTCCCGGGAATACCGGGGAGCTGTTTTTT.

The rearrangement uses TRBV5-8 and TRBJ1-3; no reliable D call. CDR3 length equals 15 residues. Trimming pared 0 bases from V and 0 bases from J, leaving 7 bases between. Germline CDR1 and CDR2: SGHTS and YDEGEE. This CDR3 is CASSLVDNSGNTIYF. CDR3 coding DNA: TGTGCCAGCAGCTTGGTCGACAACTCTGGAAACACCATATATTTT.

The sample holds a few counts of this clone. V gene TRBV14 combines with J gene TRBJ1-2, with D perhaps TRBD1 (5 bases). The CDR3 spans 13 residues. V dropped 0 bases and J dropped 8 bases, with 10 bases sitting between them. Germline V gene data show CDR1 as SGHDN and CDR2 as FVKESK. CDR3 coding DNA: TGTGCCAGCAGCCAAGATGACGGGGGAGGCTACACCTTC. Protein sequence: CASSQDDGGGYTF.